A single sample is the source of the 4 T cell receptor beta chains below, sequenced in a study of post-analysis software for immune sequencing data. Broader study findings: In patients, roughly 5 TRBV segments were more frequent than in controls, with TRBV5-6, TRBV5-1 and TRBV20-1 among them.

Carried by the TCR beta cDNA libraries were unique molecular identifiers. TCRdb recomputed calls from the PCR reads with MiXCR, one row per CDR3 protein. The table shows some 690,000 distinct CDR3 sequences, with around 27% occurring only once. These receptors are not linked to any known antigen. Sequencing was performed on blood. The receptors shown here come from a girl aged 5-17 years with multiple sclerosis.

The chain is built from TRBV20-1 and TRBJ2-4; 7 bases match TRBD1. CDR1 is DFQATT and CDR2 is SNEGSKA in the germline V gene (reference sequence). The CDR3 is made up of 15 amino acids. V lost 4 bases and J lost 2; bases outside the gene matches: 8. CDR3 coding DNA: TGCAGTGCTAATTCCCAACAGGGGACCAAAAACATTCAGTACTTC. Protein sequence: CSANSQQGTKNIQYF.

The CDR3 sequence is CSAEGLVGGDTYNEQFF. The DNA of the CDR3 is TGCAGCGCGGAGGGGCTAGTGGGAGGTGATACCTACAATGAGCAGTTCTTC. V gene TRBV29-1 combines with J gene TRBJ2-1; a possible D gene is TRBD2 (6 bases). CDR1 and CDR2 (germline): SQVTM, ANQGSEA. V was pared by 7 bases and J by 2 bases, with 24 bases between. This CDR3 contains 17 residues.

On this clonotype: No DNA is shown, since the ends of the CDR3 on it are uncertain; the CDR3 is the one TCRdb lists. The chain employs TRBV6-4 and TRBJ2-2; the table assigns TRBD2, which was not confirmed against the DNA. The CDR3 region is 17 residues in length, termini included. Germline V lookup: CDR1 MRHNA, CDR2 SNTAGT. The CDR3 sequence: CASSDSFFGPHTGELFF.

This clonotype was counted ten times or more. The chain employs TRBV12-3 or TRBV12-4 and TRBJ2-6; D not certain. The CDR3 has 16 residues. The V end lost 5 bases, the J end lost 0 bases, and 11 bases lay between the germline ends. In nucleotides, the CDR3 is TGTGCCAGCAGTCCCAAAGTACACTCTGGGGCCAACGTCCTGACTTTC. It encodes CASSPKVHSGANVLTF.